Given below is one T cell receptor beta chain in context. A read error may be the cause here, since a much bigger clone is one base away. The TCRbeta library incorporated unique molecular identifiers. TCRdb used MiXCR to reprocess the PCR reads, holding one entry per CDR3 protein. The repertoire has roughly 89,000 distinct CDR3 sequences, 9% to 15% of them found once; the top ten carry roughly 14%. The data were taken from a study of T-cell reconstitution after alpha-beta-depleted transplantation in children. Germline CDR1 MNHEY, CDR2 SMNVEV (reference sequence). The CDR3 totals 14 residues. Trimming stripped 7 bases from V and 8 bases from J, with 18 bases between.

The rearrangement uses TRBV27 and TRBJ2-1, with D unclear. The clonotype comes from a human donor who donated a stem cell graft to a child with inherited bone marrow failure. This material consisted of PBMCs from the stem cell graft donor, taken from the stem cell graft. CDR3 region: CASTPANTADEQFF. The CDR3 DNA is TGTGCCAGCACCCCGGCGAACACGGCAGATGAGCAGTTCTTC.